The 16 T cell receptor beta chains listed next were all sequenced from one sample in a study of T cell repertoires in cytomegalovirus infection. TCRdb ran MiXCR on the reads and lists one entry per CDR3 protein. The repertoire holds about 490,000 distinct CDR3 sequences, with about 30% as singletons. What was sequenced was PBMCs. The receptors shown here come from a human donor in good health (CMV status not recorded). Some clones in this sample may be carry-over from other donors' samples.

V gene TRBV6-1 combines with J gene TRBJ1-5; D remains ambiguous. V was cut by 6 bases and J by 4 bases, with 10 bases left in between. The V gene's germline CDR1 is MNHNS and CDR2 SASEGT. The CDR3 is 13 amino acids. CDR3: CASRNRENQPQHF. CDR3 coding DNA: TGTGCCAGCAGGAACAGAGAAAATCAGCCCCAGCATTTT.

The chain uses TRBV6-1 and TRBJ2-7; D is ambiguous. The CDR3 has 11 amino acids. Germline values: CDR1 MNHNS, CDR2 SASEGT. Trimming pared 4 bases from V and 3 bases from J, leaving 4 bases between. CDR3 sequence: CASSGGYEQYV. The CDR3 DNA reads TGTGCCAGCAGTGGCGGCTACGAGCAGTACGTC.

This clonotype was counted only a few times. This chain uses TRBV12-3 or TRBV12-4 with TRBJ2-2; D gene ambiguous. V shed 3 bases and J shed 0 bases, with 8 bases lying between them. The CDR3 extends over 15 amino acids. CDR3 in DNA: TGTGCCAGCAGTTTGGTCCCAGCGAACACCGGGGAGCTGTTTTTT. Translated: CASSLVPANTGELFF.

J is TRBJ1-2 and V is TRBV28, with 9 bases fitting TRBD1. The trim removed 2 bases at V and 4 bases at J, leaving 2 bases unmatched. Germline CDR1 is MDHEN and CDR2 is SYDVKM. This CDR3 region has 14 residues. The CDR3 coding sequence is TGTGCCAGCAGTTTAGGGACAGGGCCCTATGGCTACACCTTC. It translates to CASSLGTGPYGYTF.

This chain links TRBV30 with TRBJ1-5, with 8 bases aligning to TRBD1. V gave up 1 base and J gave up 7 bases; unmatched junction bases: 6. Germline loops: CDR1 GTSNPN, CDR2 SVGIG (reference sequence). The CDR3 spans 14 residues. The CDR3 DNA sequence: TGTGCCTGGAGTGATCCCACAGGGGGACAGCCCCAGCATTTT. It specifies CAWSDPTGGQPQHF.

V is TRBV5-8 and J is TRBJ2-3; 11 nucleotides agree with TRBD2. The germline V gene encodes CDR1 SGHTS and CDR2 YDEGEE. With 0 bases clipped from V and 0 bases from J, the junction kept 6 bases outside the gene matches. CDR3 length: 18 residues. Here the CDR3 reads CASSLGLAGPPSTDTQYF. CDR3 DNA: TGTGCCAGCAGCTTGGGACTAGCGGGGCCCCCTAGCACAGATACGCAGTATTTT. Looking up the rest from reference TRBV5-8 and TRBJ2-3 gives the full variable domain: EAGVTQSPTHLIKTRGQQATLRCSPISGHTSVYWYQQALGLGLQFLLWYDEGEERNRGNFPPRFSGRQFPNYSSELNVNALELEDSALYLCASSLGLAGPPSTDTQYFGPGTRLTVL.

The chain links TRBV7-8 to TRBJ2-7, with D hard to call. CDR1 is SGHVS and CDR2 is FQNEAQ in the germline V gene. The CDR3 runs to 15 residues. V shed 2 bases and J shed 6 bases, with 17 bases lying between them. The chain's CDR3 is CASSLPLTLSGEQYF. CDR3 sequence (DNA): TGTGCCAGCAGCTTACCCTTAACCCTATCCGGCGAGCAGTACTTC. Full variable domain (missing parts from reference TRBV7-8 and TRBJ2-7): GAGVSQSPRYKVAKRGQDVALRCDPISGHVSLFWYQQALGQGPEFLTYFQNEAQLDKSGLPSDRFFAERPEGSVSTLKIQRTQQEDSAVYLCASSLPLTLSGEQYFGPGTRLTVT.

This clonotype showed up just a few times. The chain has TRBV6-2 or TRBV6-3 and TRBJ2-2, with D possibly being TRBD2 (5 bases). The CDR3 has 15 amino acids. The germline gives CDR1 MNHEY, CDR2 SVGEGT. Trimming took off 2 bases at V and 6 bases at J, with 13 bases between the two ends. The CDR3 spells CASSYGSIGPGELFF. CDR3 nucleotide sequence: TGTGCCAGCAGTTACGGGAGTATAGGGCCCGGGGAGCTGTTTTTT.

This sequence joins TRBV4-1 and TRBJ1-6, with a possible D match to TRBD1 (6 bases). V gave up 3 bases and J gave up 6 bases, with 18 bases separating them. Looked up from germline, CDR1 is MGHRA and CDR2 is YSYEKL. CDR3 length equals 17 residues. The CDR3 DNA reads TGCGCCAGCAGCCAGGCATTGACAGGTGCCTTTAATTCACCCCTCCACTTT. Protein sequence: CASSQALTGAFNSPLHF.

This clonotype was seen a few times. The chain uses TRBV6-5 and TRBJ1-3, with 8 bases lining up with TRBD1. In germline, CDR1 is MNHEY, CDR2 SVGAGI. V dropped 0 bases and J dropped 4; count of bases not matched to a gene: 5. This CDR3 contains 16 residues. The CDR3: CASSYSGQGTGNTIYF. The CDR3 DNA reads as TGTGCCAGCAGTTACTCCGGACAGGGAACGGGAAACACCATATATTTT.

This clonotype was counted only a few times. The chain has TRBV19 and TRBJ2-1; no clear D. Germline V CDR1 and CDR2: LNHDA, SQIVND (reference sequence). Between the trimmed V and J ends, which lost 9 bases and 5 bases, there was a span of 17 bases. The CDR3 has 14 residues. The CDR3 region is CASSHPGGHNEQFF. The CDR3 DNA reads as TGTGCCAGCAGTCACCCGGGTGGTCACAATGAGCAGTTCTTC.

V and J are TRBV7-2 and TRBJ1-2; 10 nucleotides align to TRBD1. Trimming removed 10 bases from V and 6 bases from J; junction bases left unmatched: 8. The CDR3 spans 13 residues. Germline CDR1 reads SGHTA; CDR2 reads FQGNSA. CDR3 DNA sequence: TGTGCCACACGACAGGGGGCGGGCGATGGCTACACCTTC. It specifies CATRQGAGDGYTF.

This clonotype was counted between two and nine times. The chain joins TRBV7-6 to TRBJ2-3; 7 bases line up with TRBD2. This CDR3 spans 13 amino acids. Germline CDR1 and CDR2: SGHVS and FNYEAQ. Trimming removed 11 bases from V and 3 bases from J; junction bases left unmatched: 8. The DNA for the CDR3 is TGTGCCTCGGCCTGGGGGGGAACAGATACGCAGTATTTT. Encoded protein: CASAWGGTDTQYF.

The rearrangement joins TRBV19 to TRBJ1-2; 7 bases fit TRBD1. Trimming removed 4 bases from V and 8 bases from J; junction bases left unmatched: 16. Germline loops: CDR1 LNHDA, CDR2 SQIVND (reference sequence). The CDR3 is 16 amino acids. CDR3 protein: CASSTQGDFQRLGYTF. The CDR3 bases are TGTGCCAGTAGTACCCAGGGGGACTTCCAACGACTCGGCTACACCTTC.

V usage is TRBV9 and J usage is TRBJ2-1; 8 nucleotides align to TRBD2. Trimming removed 3 bases from V and 4 bases from J; junction bases left unmatched: 15. The CDR3 length is 18 residues. Germline CDR1 and CDR2: SGDLS and YYNGEE. The CDR3 spells CASSANPELTSAYNEQFF. The CDR3 DNA reads as TGTGCCAGCAGCGCCAATCCAGAGCTGACTAGCGCTTACAATGAGCAGTTCTTC. Drawing the rest from reference TRBV9 and TRBJ2-1, the complete variable domain is DSGVTQTPKHLITATGQRVTLRCSPRSGDLSVYWYQQSLDQGLQFLIQYYNGEERAKGNILERFSAQQFPDLHSELNLSSLELGDSALYFCASSANPELTSAYNEQFFGPGTRLTVL.

For the CDR3, the DNA is TGTGCCAGCAGCGGCTACAGCGGGAGGGCCGAGAATGAGCAGTTCTTC. It yields the protein CASSGYSGRAENEQFF. The V and J genes are TRBV7-8 and TRBJ2-1, with 10 bases lining up with TRBD2. V gave up 5 bases and J gave up 7 bases; unmatched junction bases: 11. Germline CDR1 and CDR2: SGHVS and FQNEAQ. This CDR3 contains 16 residues.